The source of this TCR beta chain is a study of beta chain features in type 1 diabetes (dated by TCRdb to the late 2010s). With regard to the full study: Mean age, gender distribution, total cell number and subset yield were not different between patients and healthy donors. A total of some 110 million sorted cells were examined across all samples, and a strong correlation was observed between cell number per subset and RNA yield. The study compared the TCRB repertoires of sorted circulating CD4+ T cell subsets in recently diagnosed type 1 diabetes patients with those in matched healthy donors. Regulatory and stem cell-like memory subsets were obtained from only 8 patients and about eight healthy donors, while naive and central memory subsets were obtained from all 30 or so donors.

The High Capacity cDNA Reverse Transcription Kit was used to reverse transcribe all of the isolated RNA, meaning that expressed TCRB transcripts were what got sequenced. Deep immunoSEQ sequencing was performed on naive, central memory and regulatory T cell samples, with an average of roughly 3.6 million total reads per sample. Sorted cells were lysed in RLT buffer and RNA was extracted with DNase-treated RNeasy Micro or Mini kits, depending on cell number. Each cell subset was processed on its own to prevent cross-contamination, while patient and healthy donor samples were processed together. The immunoSEQ multiplex PCR was used to amplify TCRB sequences from cDNA, generating 87-bp fragments that spanned the CDR3 region. The amplicons were sequenced using the Illumina HiSeq platform. In the authors' own workflow: Synthetic template baselines were used to correct PCR bias computationally, reads within Hamming distance 2 were collapsed, and singletons that could not be merged were discarded. Reads were aligned against IMGT to assign V, D and J genes, CDR3 length and insertions or deletions at six rearrangement sites. Within each subset, clonotype counts were normalized to sorted cell number, after which true diversity and Gini coefficients were computed with the tcR R package. The overlap coefficient, calculated on TCRB nucleotide sequences, was used to measure repertoire sharing. As a proxy for the pre-selection repertoire, out-of-frame TCRB sequences from naive cells were analyzed. What TCRdb holds here is the immuneACCESS table cut down to in-frame rearrangements. Part of the clones is not present; checked against another copy, under half of the missing clones reflect an unresolved V gene, and the others are unexplained. The DNA gave D and trimming, while V, J and clone size come from that table. The sample table lists about 360,000 clones, around 12% of them with a count of one. The biggest ten clones account for roughly 0.017% of the sample.

What the authors observed across the whole study: Fewer insertions and more nucleotide deletions at VDJ recombination sites were observed in patients with type 1 diabetes, implying thymic rearrangement abnormalities. In all four CD4+ subsets, TCRB CDR3 length was moderately but significantly shorter in type 1 diabetes patients. Because cDNA was sequenced instead of genomic DNA, highly expressing activated cells could be over-represented, though the groups showed no difference in activation or CD3 levels. PCR may preferentially amplify shorter templates, but because patient and control samples were amplified and corrected together, any resulting skew would affect both groups equally. Naive, central memory and regulatory TCRB repertoires appeared to be more alike among patients than among healthy donors. HLA sub-analyses involved small numbers of individuals, so any influence of HLA type on TCRB rearrangement remained unresolved.

At the junction V is shortened by 3 bases and J by 2 bases; bases outside the gene matches: 3. The germline V gene sets CDR1 to LGHNA and CDR2 to YSLEER. Including cysteine and phenylalanine, the CDR3 has 14 amino acids. The entry retains the CDR3 DNA only, 42 bases that are in frame from base 1. This clone was seen only a few times. It has no known antigen specificity. No much larger clone is present one base from it, and per-base qualities are unavailable. Each donor gave one peripheral blood draw, averaging approximately 120 mL, which was collected into heparinised tubes. A BD FACSAria II and a panel including CD45RO, CCR7, CD25, CD127, CD95 and CD27 were used to sort naive, central memory, regulatory and stem cell-like memory CD4+ T cells. Every sorted population had a purity above 95%. PBMCs were isolated immediately by Lymphoprep density gradient centrifugation and stained directly without culture. To minimize batch effects, samples were stained and sorted in pairs, one healthy donor with one patient per experiment.

The material sequenced was naive CD4+ T cells from blood. The sample's cell subset or site label, in plain terms: true naive CD4+ T cells. The rearrangement joined TRBV4-3 to TRBJ2-7; the junction holds 8 bases that match TRBD1. The TCR sequence derives from a man in his late teens or twenties in good health. The CDR3 protein: CASSQSGQAYEQYF. The DNA sequence is as follows: TGCGCCAGCAGCCAGTCGGGACAGGCCTACGAGCAGTACTTC.